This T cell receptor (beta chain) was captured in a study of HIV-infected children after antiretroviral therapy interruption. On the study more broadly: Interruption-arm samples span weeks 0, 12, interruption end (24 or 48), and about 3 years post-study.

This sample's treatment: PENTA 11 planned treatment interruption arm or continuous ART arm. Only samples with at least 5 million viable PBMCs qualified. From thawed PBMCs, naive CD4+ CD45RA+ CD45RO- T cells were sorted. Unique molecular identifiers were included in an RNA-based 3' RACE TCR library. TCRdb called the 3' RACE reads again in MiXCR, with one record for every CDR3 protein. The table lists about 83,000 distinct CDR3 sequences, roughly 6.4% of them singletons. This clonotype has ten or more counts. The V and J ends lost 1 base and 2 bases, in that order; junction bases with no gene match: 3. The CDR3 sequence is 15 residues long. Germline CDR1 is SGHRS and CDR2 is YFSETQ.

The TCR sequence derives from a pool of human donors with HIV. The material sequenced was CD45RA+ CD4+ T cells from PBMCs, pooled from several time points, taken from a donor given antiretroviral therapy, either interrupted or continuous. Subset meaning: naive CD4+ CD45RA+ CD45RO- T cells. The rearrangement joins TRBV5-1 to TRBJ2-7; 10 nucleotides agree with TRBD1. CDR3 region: CASSLWTGGAYEQYF. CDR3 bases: TGCGCCAGCAGCTTGTGGACAGGGGGGGCCTACGAGCAGTACTTC.